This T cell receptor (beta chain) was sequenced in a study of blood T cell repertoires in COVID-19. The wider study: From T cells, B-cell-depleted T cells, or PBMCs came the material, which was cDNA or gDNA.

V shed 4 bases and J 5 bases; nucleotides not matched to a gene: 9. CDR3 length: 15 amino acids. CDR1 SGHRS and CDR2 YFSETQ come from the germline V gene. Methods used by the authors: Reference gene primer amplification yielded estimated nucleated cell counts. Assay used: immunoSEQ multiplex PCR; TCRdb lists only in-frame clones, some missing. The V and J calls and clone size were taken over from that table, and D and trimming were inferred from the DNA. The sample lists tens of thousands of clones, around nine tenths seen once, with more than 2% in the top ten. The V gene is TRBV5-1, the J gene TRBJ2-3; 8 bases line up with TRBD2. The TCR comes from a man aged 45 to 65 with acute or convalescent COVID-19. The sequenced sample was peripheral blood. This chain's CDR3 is CASSRTSGGGDTQYF. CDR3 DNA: TGCGCCAGCAGCCGGACGAGCGGGGGAGGAGATACGCAGTATTTT.